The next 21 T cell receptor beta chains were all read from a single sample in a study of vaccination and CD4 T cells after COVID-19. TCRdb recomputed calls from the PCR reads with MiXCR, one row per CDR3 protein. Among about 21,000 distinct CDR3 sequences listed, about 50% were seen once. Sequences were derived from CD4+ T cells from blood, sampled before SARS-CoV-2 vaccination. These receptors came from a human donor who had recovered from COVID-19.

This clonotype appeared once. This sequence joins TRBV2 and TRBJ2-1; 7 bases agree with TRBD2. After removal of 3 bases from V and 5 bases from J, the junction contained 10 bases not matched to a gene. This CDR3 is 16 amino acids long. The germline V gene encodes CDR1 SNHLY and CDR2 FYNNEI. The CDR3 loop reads CASSDSGGSRDNEQFF. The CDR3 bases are TGTGCCAGCAGTGATTCCGGCGGGAGTAGAGACAATGAGCAGTTCTTC.

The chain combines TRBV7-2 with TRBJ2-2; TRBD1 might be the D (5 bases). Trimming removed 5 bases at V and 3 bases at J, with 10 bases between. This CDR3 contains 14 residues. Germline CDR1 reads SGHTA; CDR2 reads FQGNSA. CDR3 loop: CASSRQWDTGELFF. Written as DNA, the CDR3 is TGTGCCAGCAGCAGACAGTGGGACACCGGGGAGCTGTTTTTT.

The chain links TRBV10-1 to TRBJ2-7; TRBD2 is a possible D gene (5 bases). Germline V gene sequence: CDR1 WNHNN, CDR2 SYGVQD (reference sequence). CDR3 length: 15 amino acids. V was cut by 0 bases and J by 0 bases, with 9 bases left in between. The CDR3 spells CASSESGASSYEQYF. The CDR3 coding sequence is TGCGCCAGCAGTGAGTCGGGAGCTAGCTCCTACGAGCAGTACTTC.

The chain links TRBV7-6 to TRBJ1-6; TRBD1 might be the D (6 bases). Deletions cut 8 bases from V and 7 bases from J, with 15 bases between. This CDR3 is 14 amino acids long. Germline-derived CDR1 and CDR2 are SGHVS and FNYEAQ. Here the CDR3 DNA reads TGTGCCAGCGGCACAACAGGGCGCAATTCACCCCTCCACTTT. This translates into CASGTTGRNSPLHF.

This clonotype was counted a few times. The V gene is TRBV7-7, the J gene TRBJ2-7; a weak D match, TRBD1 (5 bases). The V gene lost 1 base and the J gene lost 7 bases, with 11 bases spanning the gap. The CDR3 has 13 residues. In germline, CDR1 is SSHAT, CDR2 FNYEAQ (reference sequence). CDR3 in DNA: TGTGCCAGCAGCTTAGATGCAGGGCAGGAGCAGTACTTC. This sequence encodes CASSLDAGQEQYF. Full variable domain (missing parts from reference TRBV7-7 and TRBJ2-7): GAGVSQSPRYKVTKRGQDVTLRCDPISSHATLYWYQQALGQGPEFLTYFNYEAQPDKSGLPSDRFSAERPEGSISTLTIQRTEQRDSAMYRCASSLDAGQEQYFGPGTRLTVT.

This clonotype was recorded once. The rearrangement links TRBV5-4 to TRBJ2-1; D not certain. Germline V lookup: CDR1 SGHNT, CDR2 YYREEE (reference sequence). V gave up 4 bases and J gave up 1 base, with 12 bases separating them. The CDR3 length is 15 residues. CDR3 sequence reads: CASSPNMGSYNEQFF. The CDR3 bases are TGTGCCAGCAGCCCCAATATGGGGTCCTACAATGAGCAGTTCTTC. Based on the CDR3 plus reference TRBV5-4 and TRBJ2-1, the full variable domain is ETGVTQSPTHLIKTRGQQVTLRCSSQSGHNTVSWYQQALGQGPQFIFQYYREEENGRGNFPPRFSGLQFPNYSSELNVNALELDDSALYLCASSPNMGSYNEQFFGPGTRLTVL.

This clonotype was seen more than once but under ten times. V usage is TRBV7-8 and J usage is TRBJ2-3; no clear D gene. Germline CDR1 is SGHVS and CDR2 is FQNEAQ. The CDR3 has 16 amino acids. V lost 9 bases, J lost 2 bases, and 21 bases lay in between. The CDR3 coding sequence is TGTGCCAGTACAAAGGATCTTCGGATATTCACAGATACGCAGTATTTT. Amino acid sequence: CASTKDLRIFTDTQYF.

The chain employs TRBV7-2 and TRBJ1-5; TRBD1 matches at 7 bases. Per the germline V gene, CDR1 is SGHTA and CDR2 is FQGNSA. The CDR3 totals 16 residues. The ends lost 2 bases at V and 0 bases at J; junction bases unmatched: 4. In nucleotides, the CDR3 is TGTGCCAGCAGCTTATACAGGGGACTTAGCAATCAGCCCCAGCATTTT. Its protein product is CASSLYRGLSNQPQHF.

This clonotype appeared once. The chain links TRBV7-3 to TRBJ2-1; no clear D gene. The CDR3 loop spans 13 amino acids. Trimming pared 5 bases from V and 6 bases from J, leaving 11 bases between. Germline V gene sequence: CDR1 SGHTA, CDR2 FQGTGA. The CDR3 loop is CASSRSPGNEQFF. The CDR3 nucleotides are TGTGCCAGCAGCAGGTCCCCGGGCAATGAGCAGTTCTTC. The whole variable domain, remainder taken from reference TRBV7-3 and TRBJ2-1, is GAGVSQTPSNKVTEKGKYVELRCDPISGHTALYWYRQSLGQGPEFLIYFQGTGAADDSGLPNDRFFAVRPEGSVSTLKIQRTERGDSAVYLCASSRSPGNEQFFGPGTRLTVL.

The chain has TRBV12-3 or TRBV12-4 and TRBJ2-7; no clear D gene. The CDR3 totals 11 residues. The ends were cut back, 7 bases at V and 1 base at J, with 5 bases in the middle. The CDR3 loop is CASTTSYEQYF. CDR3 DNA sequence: TGTGCCAGCACGACTTCCTACGAGCAGTACTTC.

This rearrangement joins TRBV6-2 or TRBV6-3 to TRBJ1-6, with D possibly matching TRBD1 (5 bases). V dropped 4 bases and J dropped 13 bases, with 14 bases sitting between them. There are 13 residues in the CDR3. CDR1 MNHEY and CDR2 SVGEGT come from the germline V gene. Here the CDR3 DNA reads TGTGCCAGCAGTTCAACAGGTGGCGGGCCCCTCCACTTT. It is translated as CASSSTGGGPLHF.

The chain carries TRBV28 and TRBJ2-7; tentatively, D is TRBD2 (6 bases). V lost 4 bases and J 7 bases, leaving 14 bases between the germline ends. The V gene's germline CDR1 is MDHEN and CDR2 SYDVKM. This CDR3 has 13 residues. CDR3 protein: CASSWGLAGEQYF. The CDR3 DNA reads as TGTGCCAGCAGTTGGGGACTCGCGGGGGAGCAGTACTTC.

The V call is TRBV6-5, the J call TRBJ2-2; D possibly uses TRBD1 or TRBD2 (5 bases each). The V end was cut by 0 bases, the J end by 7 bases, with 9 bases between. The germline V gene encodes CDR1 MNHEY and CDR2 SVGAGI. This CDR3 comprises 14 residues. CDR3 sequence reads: CASSYSRDGGELFF. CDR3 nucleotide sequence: TGTGCCAGCAGTTACTCACGGGACGGCGGGGAGCTGTTTTTT.

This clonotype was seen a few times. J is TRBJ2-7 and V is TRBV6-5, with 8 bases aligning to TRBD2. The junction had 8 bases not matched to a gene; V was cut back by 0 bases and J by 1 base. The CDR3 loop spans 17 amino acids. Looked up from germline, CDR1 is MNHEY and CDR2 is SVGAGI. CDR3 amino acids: CASSYSPGTRESYEQYF. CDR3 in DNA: TGTGCCAGCAGTTACTCCCCCGGGACTAGGGAGTCCTACGAGCAGTACTTC.

The CDR3 DNA reads TGTGCCAGTTCGTCAGGGCCCAATCAGCCCCAGCATTTT. Translation gives CASSSGPNQPQHF. The chain links TRBV2 to TRBJ1-5, with D possibly matching TRBD1 (5 bases). Germline CDR1 reads SNHLY; CDR2 reads FYNNEI. Trimming shortened V by 9 bases and J by 3 bases, and 12 bases separated the two germline ends. The CDR3 contains 13 residues.

CDR3 DNA sequence: TGTGCCAGTAGTGGCAGACCTCGGGACCGACCGCTTGAAGCTTTCTTT. Its translation is CASSGRPRDRPLEAFF. The gene calls are TRBV19 and TRBJ1-1, with D maybe TRBD1 (5 bases). Germline loops: CDR1 LNHDA, CDR2 SQIVND (reference sequence). The CDR3 has 16 amino acids. The V and J ends lost 5 bases and 7 bases respectively, with 23 bases between them.

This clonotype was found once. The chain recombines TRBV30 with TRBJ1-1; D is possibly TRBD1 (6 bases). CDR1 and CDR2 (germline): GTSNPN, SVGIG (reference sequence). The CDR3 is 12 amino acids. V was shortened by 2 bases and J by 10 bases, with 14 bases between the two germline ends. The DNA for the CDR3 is TGTGCCTGGAGTCTCAGGGGCAGGGGAGCTTTCTTT. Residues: CAWSLRGRGAFF.

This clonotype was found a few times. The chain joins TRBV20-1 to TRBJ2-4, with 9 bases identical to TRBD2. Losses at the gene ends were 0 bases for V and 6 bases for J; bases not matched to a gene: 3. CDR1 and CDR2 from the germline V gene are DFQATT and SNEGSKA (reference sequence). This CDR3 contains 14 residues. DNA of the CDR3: TGCAGTGCTAGAGATCGGGGACTAGCAAACATTCAGTACTTC. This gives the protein CSARDRGLANIQYF.

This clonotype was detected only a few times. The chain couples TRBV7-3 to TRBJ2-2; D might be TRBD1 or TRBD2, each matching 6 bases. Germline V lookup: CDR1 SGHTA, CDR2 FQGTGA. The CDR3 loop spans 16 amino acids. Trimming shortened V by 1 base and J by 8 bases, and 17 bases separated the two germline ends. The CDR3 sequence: CASSLISPQGRGELFF. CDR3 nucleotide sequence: TGTGCCAGCAGCTTAATCAGCCCCCAGGGGAGGGGGGAGCTGTTTTTT. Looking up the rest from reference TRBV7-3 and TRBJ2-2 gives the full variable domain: GAGVSQTPSNKVTEKGKYVELRCDPISGHTALYWYRQSLGQGPEFLIYFQGTGAADDSGLPNDRFFAVRPEGSVSTLKIQRTERGDSAVYLCASSLISPQGRGELFFGEGSRLTVL.

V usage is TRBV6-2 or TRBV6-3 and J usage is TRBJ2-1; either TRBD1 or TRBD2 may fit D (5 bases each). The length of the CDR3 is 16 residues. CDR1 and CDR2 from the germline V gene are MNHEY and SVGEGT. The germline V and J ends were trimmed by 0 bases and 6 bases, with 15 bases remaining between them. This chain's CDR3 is CASSYSGVAKGNEQFF. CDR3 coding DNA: TGTGCCAGCAGTTACTCGGGGGTGGCAAAGGGCAATGAGCAGTTCTTC.

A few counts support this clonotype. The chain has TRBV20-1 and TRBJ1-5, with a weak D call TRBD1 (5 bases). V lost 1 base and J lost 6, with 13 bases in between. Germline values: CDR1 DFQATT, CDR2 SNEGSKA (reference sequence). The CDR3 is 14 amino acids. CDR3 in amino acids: CSARALAGGQPQHF. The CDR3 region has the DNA TGCAGTGCTAGAGCCCTAGCGGGGGGTCAGCCCCAGCATTTT.